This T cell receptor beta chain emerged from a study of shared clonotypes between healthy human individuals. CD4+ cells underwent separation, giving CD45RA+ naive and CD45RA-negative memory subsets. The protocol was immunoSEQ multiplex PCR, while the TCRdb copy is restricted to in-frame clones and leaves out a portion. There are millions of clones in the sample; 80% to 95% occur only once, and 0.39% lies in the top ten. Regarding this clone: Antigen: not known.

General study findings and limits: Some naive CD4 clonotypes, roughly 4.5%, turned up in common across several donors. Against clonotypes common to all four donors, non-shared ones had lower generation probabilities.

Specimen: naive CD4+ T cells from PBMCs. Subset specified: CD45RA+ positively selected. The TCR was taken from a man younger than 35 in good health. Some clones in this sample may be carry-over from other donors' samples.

CDR3 in amino acids: CASSPRGSTYGYTF. In DNA, the CDR3 is TGCGCCAGCAGCCCCCGGGGATCAACTTATGGCTACACCTTC. V is TRBV5-1 and J is TRBJ1-2; D is ambiguous. CDR3 size: 14 residues. Per the germline V gene, CDR1 is SGHRS and CDR2 is YFSETQ. Trimming left V 4 bases short and J 5 bases short, with 15 bases between.